These 27 T cell receptor beta chains were all obtained from the same sample, sequenced in a study of T-cell memory formation after mild COVID-19. TCRdb re-called the 5' RACE reads through MiXCR, storing one row per CDR3 protein. The sample has around 340,000 distinct CDR3 sequences, 13% to 15% seen once; the top ten hold 20% to 25%. Sequencing was performed on PBMCs or a T cell subset sorted from them (not recorded which). The receptors were gathered from a man between 18 and 29 years old who had mild COVID-19 (a few samples of this study predate the infection). Cell type and time point are not known.

This clonotype has just a few counts. V and J are TRBV5-1 and TRBJ1-1; 7 bases match TRBD1. The CDR3 runs 12 residues. Germline CDR1 SGHRS, CDR2 YFSETQ. The V segment lost 1 base and the J segment 11 bases; nucleotides outside the gene matches: 5. This CDR3 reads CASSLNRGGAFF. CDR3 coding DNA: TGCGCCAGCAGCTTGAACAGGGGAGGGGCTTTCTTT.

The table lists this clonotype with a few counts. The gene calls are TRBV6-5 and TRBJ2-7; D ambiguous. The CDR3 has 14 residues. Germline assignment: CDR1 MNHEY and CDR2 SVGAGI. V shed 6 bases and J shed 0 bases, with 12 bases lying between them. The CDR3 DNA reads TGTGCCAGCAGCCGACGCGCCAGCTCCTACGAGCAGTACGTC. This gives the protein CASSRRASSYEQYV.

The chain links TRBV7-2 to TRBJ2-5; D unclear. The V and J ends lost 2 bases and 5 bases respectively, with 18 bases between them. Per the germline V gene, CDR1 is SGHTA and CDR2 is FQGNSA. This CDR3 has 16 residues. This chain's CDR3 is CASSLQVNYLQETQYF. The DNA of the CDR3 is TGTGCCAGCAGCTTACAGGTGAACTATCTCCAGGAGACCCAGTACTTC. The complete variable domain, with remaining parts taken from reference TRBV7-2 and TRBJ2-5, reads GAGVSQSPSNKVTEKGKDVELRCDPISGHTALYWYRQSLGQGLEFLIYFQGNSAPDKSGLPSDRFSAERTGGSVSTLTIQRTQQEDSAVYLCASSLQVNYLQETQYFGPGTRLLVL.

This rearrangement joins TRBV6-2 or TRBV6-3 to TRBJ2-6; possible D gene TRBD2, 6 bases. Germline V gives CDR1 MNHEY, CDR2 SVGEGT. This CDR3 comprises 16 residues. V was shortened by 2 bases and J by 3 bases, with 11 bases between the two germline ends. The CDR3 nucleotides are TGTGCCAGCAGTTACGGTGGGACTGGTGGGGCCAACGTCCTGACTTTC. As protein: CASSYGGTGGANVLTF.

This clonotype turned up a few times. The chain uses TRBV6-4 and TRBJ2-1; 8 bases match TRBD2. With V trimmed by 0 bases and J by 8 bases, 6 bases remained unmatched. Germline CDR1 and CDR2: MRHNA and SNTAGT. The CDR3 contains 15 residues. CDR3 sequence reads: CASSDSSGGLYEQFF. The CDR3 bases are TGTGCCAGCAGTGACTCGAGCGGGGGTTTGTATGAGCAGTTCTTC.

This clonotype was counted at least ten times. The chain joins TRBV10-3 to TRBJ2-7; tentative D call: TRBD1 (6 bases). The ends were cut back, 2 bases at V and 3 bases at J, with 11 bases in the middle. Germline V gene lookup returns CDR1 ENHRY and CDR2 SYGVKD. The CDR3 is 14 residues long. DNA for the CDR3: TGTGCCATCAGTGAGGGGACAAGGAACTACGAGCAGTACGTC. Translated: CAISEGTRNYEQYV.

The chain uses TRBV12-3 or TRBV12-4 and TRBJ1-5, with a tentative D call TRBD1 (5 bases). Trimming stripped 8 bases from V and 4 bases from J, with 9 bases between. The CDR3 sequence is 12 residues long. This CDR3 reads CASSRANQPQHF. For the CDR3, the DNA is TGTGCCAGCTCCAGGGCAAATCAGCCCCAGCATTTT.

In its sample, this clonotype was seen many times. The chain joins TRBV4-1 to TRBJ2-5; 7 bases are a match to TRBD1. Germline V gene sequence: CDR1 MGHRA, CDR2 YSYEKL. The CDR3 is 18 amino acids. J gave up 5 bases and V 1 base, and 16 bases lay outside the gene matches. This CDR3 reads CASSQGGDSDRYRETQYF. Here the CDR3 DNA reads TGCGCCAGCAGCCAAGGAGGGGACAGCGACCGATACCGGGAGACCCAGTACTTC.

This clonotype has just a few counts. The chain employs TRBV6-2 or TRBV6-3 and TRBJ2-1; tentative D call: TRBD1 (6 bases). Trimming took off 4 bases at V and 0 bases at J, with 10 bases between the two ends. CDR3 length equals 15 residues. Germline CDR1 and CDR2: MNHEY and SVGEGT. This chain's CDR3 is CASSFQGTSYNEQFF. DNA of the CDR3: TGTGCCAGCAGTTTCCAGGGGACCTCCTACAATGAGCAGTTCTTC.

This clonotype was detected a few times. The chain employs TRBV7-2 and TRBJ1-1; the D is unclear. V was cut by 2 bases and J by 5 bases, with 12 bases left in between. CDR1 is SGHTA and CDR2 is FQGNSA in the germline V gene. The CDR3 has 14 residues. The CDR3 coding sequence is TGTGCCAGCAGCTTAAAAGGAGGTGAGACTGAAGCTTTCTTT. This sequence encodes CASSLKGGETEAFF.

The CDR3 DNA sequence: TGCGCCAGCACGGGGGCTGCAACTAATGAAAAACTGTTTTTT. Protein: CASTGAATNEKLFF. This sequence joins TRBV5-1 and TRBJ1-4; possible D gene TRBD1, 6 bases. Germline values: CDR1 SGHRS, CDR2 YFSETQ. This CDR3 contains 14 residues. The V gene lost 6 bases and the J gene lost 0 bases, with 9 bases spanning the gap.

This clonotype came up a few times. The gene calls are TRBV9 and TRBJ2-7; tentatively, D is TRBD2 (5 bases). The V gene's germline CDR1 is SGDLS and CDR2 YYNGEE. V was pared by 4 bases and J by 0 bases, with 17 bases between. The CDR3 covers 16 residues. In DNA form, the CDR3 reads TGTGCCAGCAGCCCCCGAAGCGGTGGCAGCTCCTACGAGCAGTACTTC. This gives the protein CASSPRSGGSSYEQYF.

The V call is TRBV27, the J call TRBJ1-2; 7 positions agree with TRBD1. After removal of 3 bases from V and 6 bases from J, the junction contained 13 bases not matched to a gene. The CDR3 is made up of 16 amino acids. Per the germline V gene, CDR1 is MNHEY and CDR2 is SMNVEV (reference sequence). CDR3 amino acids: CASSLGGQWPRDGYTF. In nucleotides, the CDR3 is TGTGCCAGCAGTTTGGGGGGACAGTGGCCTAGGGATGGCTACACCTTC.

The gene calls are TRBV4-3 and TRBJ2-5; 10 bases fit TRBD1. After removal of 3 bases from V and 3 bases from J, the junction contained 1 base not matched to a gene. Germline V lookup: CDR1 LGHNA, CDR2 YSLEER. The CDR3 is 14 residues long. The CDR3 reads CASSQGTGEETQYF. The CDR3 coding sequence is TGCGCCAGCAGCCAGGGGACAGGGGAAGAGACCCAGTACTTC.

This clonotype was observed many times. The gene calls are TRBV20-1 and TRBJ2-1, with a tentative D call TRBD2 (6 bases). Germline CDR1 is DFQATT and CDR2 is SNEGSKA (reference sequence). V was shortened by 6 bases and J by 0 bases, with 18 bases between the two germline ends. This CDR3 contains 16 residues. This CDR3 is CSANHPYGGSYNEQFF. Written as DNA, the CDR3 is TGCAGTGCGAACCACCCCTACGGGGGCTCCTACAATGAGCAGTTCTTC.

This clonotype has a handful of counts. The chain uses TRBV24-1 and TRBJ1-2; D gene uncertain. CDR3 length: 16 residues. Germline V lookup: CDR1 KGHDR, CDR2 SFDVKD. V was pared by 1 base and J by 7 bases, with 18 bases between. CDR3 residues: CATSDFTPFRRIGYTF. The CDR3, as DNA: TGTGCCACCAGTGATTTCACCCCGTTTAGGAGAATTGGCTACACCTTC.

This clonotype was counted many times. The CDR3 reads CASSGGQGTSSYNEQFF. CDR3 DNA sequence: TGTGCCAGCAGTGGGGGACAAGGGACGAGCTCCTACAATGAGCAGTTCTTC. The rearrangement uses TRBV12-3 or TRBV12-4 and TRBJ2-1, with D perhaps matching TRBD1 (6 bases). The CDR3 sequence is 17 residues long. Deletions cut 5 bases from V and 0 bases from J, with 17 bases between.

The V call is TRBV7-2, the J call TRBJ2-5, with TRBD2 as a possible D gene (5 bases). CDR3 size: 15 residues. Trimming took off 6 bases at V and 1 base at J, with 15 bases between the two ends. CDR1 and CDR2 from the germline V gene are SGHTA and FQGNSA. CDR3 sequence reads: CASSGVRGLQETQYF. Written as DNA, the CDR3 is TGTGCCAGCAGTGGGGTTAGAGGGCTCCAAGAGACCCAGTACTTC.

The genes are TRBV28 and TRBJ2-3; 11 positions match TRBD2. Trimming removed 0 bases from V and 0 bases from J; junction bases left unmatched: 5. Germline loops: CDR1 MDHEN, CDR2 SYDVKM. The CDR3 length is 18 residues. DNA for the CDR3: TGTGCCAGCAGTTTATGGCGACTAGCGGGGACAAGCACAGATACGCAGTATTTT. Translating it yields CASSLWRLAGTSTDTQYF.

The chain has TRBV18 and TRBJ2-3; possibly TRBD1 for D (5 bases). Germline CDR1 and CDR2: KGHSH and LQKENI. The CDR3 runs 16 residues. V lost 0 bases and J 2 bases, leaving 12 bases between the germline ends. The CDR3 nucleotides read TGTGCCAGCTCACCACCGTCAGGGTCTATCACAGATACGCAGTATTTT. Protein: CASSPPSGSITDTQYF.

The J gene is TRBJ2-3, the V gene TRBV7-6; 10 bases match TRBD2. Trimming took 5 bases from V and 4 from J; bases not matched to a gene: 6. The CDR3 consists of 15 residues. Germline CDR1 reads SGHVS; CDR2 reads FNYEAQ. The CDR3 sequence: CASSALAGPADTQYF. In nucleotides, the CDR3 is TGTGCCAGCAGCGCACTAGCGGGGCCCGCAGATACGCAGTATTTT. Supplemented by reference TRBV7-6 and TRBJ2-3, the full variable domain reads GAGVSQSPRYKVTKRGQDVALRCDPISGHVSLYWYRQALGQGPEFLTYFNYEAQQDKSGLPNDRFSAERPEGSISTLTIQRTEQRDSAMYRCASSALAGPADTQYFGPGTRLTVL.

This clonotype was counted only a few times. This rearrangement joins TRBV12-3 or TRBV12-4 to TRBJ2-2; tentatively, D is TRBD1 (6 bases). This CDR3 comprises 15 residues. V gave up 5 bases and J gave up 3 bases, with 13 bases separating them. The CDR3 bases are TGTGCCAGCAGTCAGACAGGTCCTTACACCGGGGAGCTGTTTTTT. It yields the protein CASSQTGPYTGELFF.

This clonotype was detected ten times or more. The gene calls are TRBV5-1 and TRBJ1-1; D call uncertain. The V end was cut by 5 bases, the J end by 5 bases, with 13 bases between. The CDR3 is 13 residues long. CDR1 and CDR2 (germline): SGHRS, YFSETQ. The CDR3 loop reads CASSLGSETEAFF. CDR3 nucleotide sequence: TGCGCCAGCAGTCTGGGATCAGAGACTGAAGCTTTCTTT.

The rearrangement uses TRBV30 and TRBJ2-7; tentatively, D is TRBD1 (5 bases). This CDR3 is 11 amino acids long. The V gene lost 8 bases and the J gene lost 2 bases, with 10 bases spanning the gap. In germline, CDR1 is GTSNPN, CDR2 SVGIG (reference sequence). This CDR3 is CAASGPYEQYF. CDR3 DNA sequence: TGTGCCGCCTCAGGGCCCTACGAGCAGTACTTC. The variable domain in full, with the rest retrieved from reference TRBV30 and TRBJ2-7, is SQTIHQWPATLVQPVGSPLSLECTVEGTSNPNLYWYRQAAGRGLQLLFYSVGIGQISSEVPQNLSASRPQDRQFILSSKKLLLSDSGFYLCAASGPYEQYFGPGTRLTVT.

The gene calls are TRBV5-1 and TRBJ2-5; D might be TRBD2 (6 bases). Trimming pared 2 bases from V and 0 bases from J, leaving 14 bases between. The CDR3 has 16 amino acids. The V gene's germline CDR1 is SGHRS and CDR2 YFSETQ. The CDR3 reads CASSFERGTYQETQYF. The CDR3 DNA reads TGCGCCAGCAGCTTCGAACGGGGGACCTACCAAGAGACCCAGTACTTC. The entire variable domain, with the rest obtained from reference TRBV5-1 and TRBJ2-5, is as follows: KAGVTQTPRYLIKTRGQQVTLSCSPISGHRSVSWYQQTPGQGLQFLFEYFSETQRNKGNFPGRFSGRQFSNSRSEMNVSTLELGDSALYLCASSFERGTYQETQYFGPGTRLLVL.

This clonotype was detected only a few times. The V gene is TRBV5-1, the J gene TRBJ1-6; D uncertain. Trimming removed 1 base at V and 6 bases at J, with 8 bases between. The CDR3 is 14 amino acids. CDR1 and CDR2 (germline): SGHRS, YFSETQ. CDR3: CASSLSERNSPLHF. CDR3 coding DNA: TGCGCCAGCAGCTTGTCAGAACGTAATTCACCCCTCCACTTT.

The chain has TRBV20-1 and TRBJ1-1, with a weak D call TRBD1 (6 bases). The V gene lost 7 bases and the J gene lost 3 bases, with 18 bases spanning the gap. This CDR3 region has 14 residues. The V gene's germline CDR1 is DFQATT and CDR2 SNEGSKA (reference sequence). CDR3 in amino acids: CSVTGGDVDTEAFF. CDR3 bases: TGCAGTGTGACAGGCGGGGATGTGGACACTGAAGCTTTCTTT.